One and the same sample provided the 20 T cell receptor beta chains below, sequenced in a study of blood T cell repertoires in COVID-19. Sequencing was performed with immunoSEQ multiplex PCR; in TCRdb, only in-frame clones are kept and a portion is missing. The sample consists of roughly 100,000 clones, less than 95% of them appearing once. The specimen sequenced was peripheral blood. The receptors were sampled from a young man with COVID-19, enrolled during active disease.

The chain recombines TRBV19 with TRBJ2-2, with 10 bases that match TRBD2. Germline CDR1 reads LNHDA; CDR2 reads SQIVND (reference sequence). This CDR3 is 17 amino acids long. J lost 4 bases, V lost 3 bases, and 8 bases had no gene match. CDR3 amino acids: CASSMGLAGVGTGELFF. DNA of the CDR3: TGTGCCAGTAGTATGGGCCTAGCGGGAGTCGGCACCGGGGAGCTGTTTTTT.

The chain couples TRBV5-6 to TRBJ2-6; D call uncertain. Germline V gene lookup returns CDR1 SGHDT and CDR2 YYEEEE. CDR3 length: 15 amino acids. V was shortened by 1 base and J by 4 bases, with 9 bases between the two germline ends. In DNA form, the CDR3 reads TGTGCCAGCAGCTTGCGAGGTACCGGGGCCAACGTCCTGACTTTC. This sequence encodes CASSLRGTGANVLTF.

This chain uses TRBV5-1 with TRBJ2-3; 8 bases fit TRBD2. Germline lookup yields CDR1 SGHRS and CDR2 YFSETQ. The J segment lost 4 bases and the V segment lost 10 bases, leaving 5 bases of the junction unmatched. The CDR3 length is 12 residues. The CDR3 DNA is TGCGCCTTCCGGGGGGGAGCAGATACGCAGTATTTT. Translating gives CAFRGGADTQYF.

V usage is TRBV5-1 and J usage is TRBJ2-7; 7 positions match TRBD1. The CDR3 spans 15 residues. Germline V gene data show CDR1 as SGHRS and CDR2 as YFSETQ. J gave up 7 bases and V 4 bases, and 14 bases lay outside the gene matches. The DNA of the CDR3 is TGCGCCAGCAGCGCCACCATAGGGGGCCGGCTGGAGCAGTACTTC. It encodes CASSATIGGRLEQYF.

CDR3 coding DNA: TGTGCCAGCAGCCTCTCCCAGGGGACTGGAAACACCATATATTTT. This encodes CASSLSQGTGNTIYF. The rearrangement uses TRBV7-9 and TRBJ1-3, with D possibly TRBD1 on 6 matching bases. The CDR3 has 15 residues. Germline-derived CDR1 and CDR2 are SEHNR and FQNEAQ (reference sequence). Trimming left V 5 bases short and J 2 bases short, with 13 bases between.

CDR3 protein: CASSPGTGLPNEKLFF. The CDR3, as DNA: TGTGCCAGCAGCCCCGGGACAGGGCTCCCTAATGAAAAACTGTTTTTT. The chain recombines TRBV2 with TRBJ1-4; 9 bases align to TRBD1. CDR1 is SNHLY, CDR2 FYNNEI, per germline. Trimming cost V 6 bases and J 3 bases; bases outside gene matches: 8. The CDR3 has 16 residues.

The chain recombines TRBV28 with TRBJ2-7, with TRBD1 as a possible D gene (6 bases). Deletions cut 6 bases from V and 5 bases from J, with 14 bases between. The CDR3 runs 13 residues. The germline V gene has CDR1 MDHEN and CDR2 SYDVKM. Here the CDR3 reads CASREQGSHEQYF. In nucleotides, the CDR3 is TGTGCCAGCAGGGAACAGGGTTCCCACGAGCAGTACTTC.

The chain combines TRBV14 with TRBJ2-6, with 10 bases lining up with TRBD1. Germline CDR1 and CDR2: SGHDN and FVKESK. This CDR3 has 21 amino acids. V gave up 4 bases and J gave up 2 bases; unmatched junction bases: 17. The CDR3 DNA reads as TGTGCCAGCAGCCGAGAAGTCGACCGGGACAGGGGTACGACTGGGGCCAACGTCCTGACTTTC. As protein: CASSREVDRDRGTTGANVLTF.

The genes are TRBV28 and TRBJ1-6, with 7 bases identical to TRBD1. The V gene's germline CDR1 is MDHEN and CDR2 SYDVKM. There are 14 residues in the CDR3. V trimming: 5 bases; J trimming: 3 bases; junction bases outside the gene matches: 1. The CDR3 region has the DNA TGTGCCAGCAGTCGGGACAGCTATAATTCACCCCTCCACTTT. This translates into CASSRDSYNSPLHF.

V and J are TRBV14 and TRBJ2-1, with D unresolved. The CDR3 is 14 amino acids. The V end lost 3 bases, the J end lost 4 bases, and 10 bases lay between the germline ends. In germline, CDR1 is SGHDN, CDR2 FVKESK. CDR3 region: CASSHNRVYNEQFF. CDR3 in DNA: TGTGCCAGCAGCCACAATAGAGTATACAATGAGCAGTTCTTC.

J is TRBJ2-7 and V is TRBV24-1; D perhaps matches TRBD2 (5 bases). Deletions cut 4 bases from V and 2 bases from J, with 14 bases between. Germline V gene lookup returns CDR1 KGHDR and CDR2 SFDVKD. The CDR3 sequence is 15 residues long. The CDR3: CATSDPGLGAYEQYF. CDR3 DNA sequence: TGTGCCACCAGTGACCCGGGCCTGGGAGCCTACGAGCAGTACTTC.

The V call is TRBV19, the J call TRBJ2-7, with 10 positions matching TRBD2. Germline trimming cut 5 bases from V and 1 base from J; bases unmatched to any gene: 5. This CDR3 is 15 amino acids long. Per the germline V gene, CDR1 is LNHDA and CDR2 is SQIVND (reference sequence). The CDR3 loop reads CASSPRTSGSYEQYF. The CDR3 DNA sequence: TGTGCCAGTAGTCCCAGGACTAGCGGTTCCTACGAGCAGTACTTC. The full variable domain, with the rest looked up from reference TRBV19 and TRBJ2-7, is DGGITQSPKYLFRKEGQNVTLSCEQNLNHDAMYWYRQDPGQGLRLIYYSQIVNDFQKGDIAEGYSVSREKKESFPLTVTSAQKNPTAFYLCASSPRTSGSYEQYFGPGTRLTVT.

This clone has a single count. This chain uses TRBV27 with TRBJ2-1; tentative D call: TRBD2 (7 bases). The CDR3 contains 16 residues. Trimming removed 5 bases at V and 3 bases at J, with 17 bases between. Germline assignment: CDR1 MNHEY and CDR2 SMNVEV (reference sequence). This CDR3 reads CASSRGRGAFYNEQFF. In DNA form, the CDR3 reads TGTGCCAGCAGTCGCGGTCGGGGGGCTTTCTACAATGAGCAGTTCTTC.

This sequence joins TRBV5-6 and TRBJ2-7, with TRBD1 as a possible D gene (6 bases). The CDR3 is 13 amino acids. Germline CDR1 is SGHDT and CDR2 is YYEEEE. V dropped 4 bases and J dropped 2 bases, with 10 bases sitting between them. The CDR3 reads CASSPGQTYEQYF. In DNA form, the CDR3 reads TGTGCCAGCAGCCCAGGACAGACCTACGAGCAGTACTTC. The full variable domain, in which reference TRBV5-6 and TRBJ2-7 provide the parts outside the CDR3, is DAGVTQSPTHLIKTRGQQVTLRCSPKSGHDTVSWYQQALGQGPQFIFQYYEEEERQRGNFPDRFSGHQFPNYSSELNVNALLLGDSALYLCASSPGQTYEQYFGPGTRLTVT.

This clone occurred once. The rearrangement joins TRBV6-5 to TRBJ1-6; 7 positions agree with TRBD1. The CDR3 sequence is 15 residues long. Germline V gives CDR1 MNHEY, CDR2 SVGAGI. Trimming removed 4 bases from V and 11 bases from J; junction bases left unmatched: 11. The CDR3 DNA reads as TGTGCCAGCAGTTCGACACAGGGGACTGGTGCACCCCTCCACTTT. Protein: CASSSTQGTGAPLHF.

V usage is TRBV13 and J usage is TRBJ2-1, with D perhaps TRBD2 (6 bases). Germline values: CDR1 PRHDT, CDR2 FYEKMQ (reference sequence). Trimming took off 8 bases at V and 8 bases at J, with 10 bases between the two ends. The CDR3 loop spans 11 amino acids. The CDR3 here is CASQRVDEQFF. The CDR3 DNA reads as TGTGCCAGCCAGCGGGTAGATGAGCAGTTCTTC. Supplemented by reference TRBV13 and TRBJ2-1, the full variable domain reads AAGVIQSPRHLIKEKRETATLKCYPIPRHDTVYWYQQGPGQDPQFLISFYEKMQSDKGSIPDRFSAQQFSDYHSELNMSSLELGDSALYFCASQRVDEQFFGPGTRLTVL.

V and J are TRBV19 and TRBJ2-7, with D maybe TRBD2 (5 bases). V lost 10 bases, J lost 0 bases, and 16 bases lay in between. The CDR3 contains 14 residues. Looked up from germline, CDR1 is LNHDA and CDR2 is SQIVND (reference sequence). The DNA for the CDR3 is TGTGCCACCTCCCTTGGCGGGCACTCCTACGAGCAGTACTTC. The encoded protein is CATSLGGHSYEQYF.

This chain uses TRBV27 with TRBJ2-3; D is unclear. The V end lost 5 bases, the J end lost 3 bases, and 3 bases lay between the germline ends. The CDR3 covers 11 residues. Germline CDR1 and CDR2: MNHEY and SMNVEV (reference sequence). CDR3 sequence: CASSTTDTQYF. The CDR3 DNA follows: TGTGCCAGCAGTACTACAGATACGCAGTATTTT.

CDR3 DNA sequence: TGTGCCAGCAGGGACAGCCCAGTTCAGCCCCAGCATTTT. Translated, it gives CASRDSPVQPQHF. The J gene is TRBJ1-5, the V gene TRBV6-5, with D perhaps matching TRBD1 (6 bases). Germline values: CDR1 MNHEY, CDR2 SVGAGI. V gave up 6 bases and J gave up 6 bases, with 12 bases separating them. This CDR3 contains 13 residues.

The gene calls are TRBV4-2 and TRBJ2-3; 10 positions agree with TRBD2. The V gene end was trimmed by 5 bases and the J gene end by 3 bases; junction bases not matched to a gene: 8. CDR3 length: 16 residues. The germline CDR1 and CDR2 sequences are LGHNA and YNFKEQ. In nucleotides, the CDR3 is TGTGCCAGCAGCTCGACTAGCGGGCGGCTTACAGATACGCAGTATTTT. Its translation: CASSSTSGRLTDTQYF.